Below, 21 T cell receptor beta chains from the same sample are listed, as sequenced in a study of CD8 T cells in ankylosing spondylitis. Study findings and constraints: What appeared characteristic of ankylosing spondylitis blood was a TCR beta motif of fewer than ten highly homologous variants.

No antigen has been assigned to these receptors. A single record per CDR3 protein comes from TCRdb applying MiXCR to the 5' RACE reads. The data contain about 390,000 distinct CDR3 sequences, approximately 20% of them singletons. The sequenced sample was blood, either unsorted or a sorted T cell fraction (not recorded which). The receptor set was obtained from a male donor with ankylosing spondylitis.

There are a few counts of this clonotype. The rearrangement joins TRBV12-3 or TRBV12-4 to TRBJ1-1; TRBD1 aligns across 7 bases. The CDR3 extends over 14 amino acids. J lost 5 bases, V lost 3 bases, and 6 bases had no gene match. The CDR3 DNA is TGTGCCAGCAGTTTCCAGGGGGAAAGGACTGAAGCTTTCTTT. This gives the protein CASSFQGERTEAFF.

The chain combines TRBV20-1 with TRBJ1-1, with D uncertain. The length of the CDR3 is 13 residues. From germline, CDR1 is DFQATT and CDR2 SNEGSKA (reference sequence). Trimming removed 6 bases at V and 0 bases at J, with 11 bases between. CDR3 sequence: CSAPSTVNTEAFF. CDR3 bases: TGCAGTGCCCCATCGACCGTGAACACTGAAGCTTTCTTT.

V usage is TRBV5-1 and J usage is TRBJ2-5; the D gene is possibly TRBD1 (5 bases). CDR1 and CDR2 from the germline V gene are SGHRS and YFSETQ. CDR3 length equals 14 residues. V was shortened by 3 bases and J by 2 bases, with 11 bases between the two germline ends. CDR3 sequence: CASSWRKGQETQYF. The CDR3 nucleotides are TGCGCCAGCAGCTGGCGTAAGGGGCAAGAGACCCAGTACTTC.

This clonotype was seen a few times. J is TRBJ2-5 and V is TRBV28; 7 nucleotides agree with TRBD1. Germline assignment: CDR1 MDHEN and CDR2 SYDVKM. The CDR3 runs to 13 residues. Germline trimming cut 5 bases from V and 9 bases from J; bases unmatched to any gene: 9. The CDR3 spells CASSIPRGSAQYF. CDR3 sequence (DNA): TGTGCCAGCAGTATTCCCAGGGGGAGCGCCCAGTACTTC.

The rearrangement uses TRBV7-9 and TRBJ2-1; 8 bases fit TRBD1. Germline CDR1 reads SEHNR; CDR2 reads FQNEAQ (reference sequence). The V segment lost 3 bases and the J segment 2 bases; nucleotides outside the gene matches: 3. This CDR3 spans 15 amino acids. This CDR3 reads CASSFTGGAYNEQFF. Here the CDR3 DNA reads TGTGCCAGCAGCTTCACAGGGGGTGCCTACAATGAGCAGTTCTTC.

CDR3 residues: CASSFSGREFDTQYF. The CDR3 region has the DNA TGCGCCAGCAGCTTCTCCGGGAGGGAGTTCGATACGCAGTATTTT. The rearrangement links TRBV5-1 to TRBJ2-3; 8 positions agree with TRBD2. J lost 6 bases, V lost 2 bases, and 8 bases had no gene match. Germline values: CDR1 SGHRS, CDR2 YFSETQ. The CDR3 has 15 residues. The complete variable domain, with remaining parts taken from reference TRBV5-1 and TRBJ2-3, reads KAGVTQTPRYLIKTRGQQVTLSCSPISGHRSVSWYQQTPGQGLQFLFEYFSETQRNKGNFPGRFSGRQFSNSRSEMNVSTLELGDSALYLCASSFSGREFDTQYFGPGTRLTVL.

The V and J genes are TRBV20-1 and TRBJ2-3, with D maybe TRBD1 (6 bases). CDR3 length equals 15 residues. CDR1 is DFQATT and CDR2 is SNEGSKA in the germline V gene (reference sequence). V dropped 0 bases and J dropped 4 bases, with 14 bases sitting between them. CDR3 loop: CSAREQGPWADTQYF. CDR3 bases: TGCAGTGCTAGAGAACAGGGCCCCTGGGCAGATACGCAGTATTTT.

The rearrangement uses TRBV12-3 or TRBV12-4 and TRBJ2-1, with 13 nucleotides matching TRBD2. Trimming at V came to 5 bases and at J to 6 bases, leaving 7 bases not matched to a gene. CDR3 length: 16 residues. CDR3 amino acids: CASSPPGLAGINEQFF. The CDR3 bases are TGTGCCAGCAGTCCTCCGGGACTAGCGGGAATCAATGAGCAGTTCTTC.

The V call is TRBV6-1, the J call TRBJ2-5; 11 positions match TRBD1. The junction had 8 bases not matched to a gene; V was cut back by 6 bases and J by 5 bases. CDR1 and CDR2 (germline): MNHNS, SASEGT. The CDR3 spans 15 residues. Here the CDR3 reads CASREGQGEHETQYF. As DNA, the CDR3 is TGTGCCAGCAGGGAGGGACAGGGGGAGCATGAGACCCAGTACTTC.

V and J are TRBV4-3 and TRBJ1-4; TRBD1 is a possible D gene (6 bases). The length of the CDR3 is 16 residues. V lost 1 base and J 7 bases, leaving 16 bases between the germline ends. Germline CDR1 and CDR2: LGHNA and YSLEER. The CDR3 coding sequence is TGCGCCAGCAGCCAAGGGGGGCTGGGGGCAGGTGAAAAACTGTTTTTT. Its protein is CASSQGGLGAGEKLFF.

This clonotype was counted a few times. The rearrangement joins TRBV4-3 to TRBJ2-7; perhaps TRBD2 as D (5 bases). The V gene lost 0 bases and the J gene lost 6 bases, with 12 bases spanning the gap. Per the germline V gene, CDR1 is LGHNA and CDR2 is YSLEER. The CDR3 is 14 residues long. CDR3 protein: CASSQDLGEVEQYF. The CDR3 DNA follows: TGCGCCAGCAGCCAAGACCTGGGAGAGGTCGAGCAGTACTTC.

This clonotype was counted at least ten times. The rearrangement uses TRBV11-1 and TRBJ2-3; tentative D call: TRBD2 (6 bases). Trimming took off 1 base at V and 7 bases at J, with 24 bases between the two ends. Germline V gene data show CDR1 as SGHAT and CDR2 as FQDESV (reference sequence). The CDR3 spans 18 residues. CDR3 sequence reads: CASSLGAKGLFGEYTQYF. Written as DNA, the CDR3 is TGTGCCAGCAGCTTAGGGGCCAAAGGACTATTCGGAGAATATACGCAGTATTTT.

This clonotype has only a few counts. The CDR3 DNA is TGTGCCACCAGCAGAGAGACTAGCGGGGATCCTGGGGCCAACGTCCTGACTTTC. Its protein is CATSRETSGDPGANVLTF. The V call is TRBV15, the J call TRBJ2-6; 11 bases map to TRBD2. Germline V CDR1 and CDR2: LNHNV, YYDKDF (reference sequence). Trimming removed 0 bases from V and 2 bases from J; junction bases left unmatched: 3. CDR3 size: 18 residues.

This clonotype was seen only a few times. The chain couples TRBV7-3 to TRBJ2-2; 12 nucleotides match TRBD2. The germline V gene encodes CDR1 SGHTA and CDR2 FQGTGA. There are 15 residues in the CDR3. V was pared by 8 bases and J by 4 bases, with 5 bases of the junction left unmatched. The CDR3 region is CASGRLAGATGELFF. The CDR3 coding sequence is TGTGCCAGCGGCCGACTAGCGGGAGCCACCGGGGAGCTGTTTTTT.

This rearrangement joins TRBV7-8 to TRBJ2-1, with 9 bases that match TRBD2. Trimming took 1 base from V and 4 from J; bases not matched to a gene: 11. Looked up from germline, CDR1 is SGHVS and CDR2 is FQNEAQ. The CDR3 totals 18 residues. The DNA of the CDR3 is TGTGCCAGCAGCTTAGTGGGACTAGCCGAAGTAGGTTACAATGAGCAGTTCTTC. This sequence encodes CASSLVGLAEVGYNEQFF.

This clonotype was seen a handful of times. The CDR3 loop reads CASNLLLSGSTDTQYF. CDR3 coding DNA: TGTGCCAGCAACCTCTTACTCAGCGGAAGCACAGATACGCAGTATTTT. The chain uses TRBV7-9 and TRBJ2-3; a possible D gene is TRBD2 (5 bases). Germline assignment: CDR1 SEHNR and CDR2 FQNEAQ (reference sequence). Between the trimmed V and J ends, which lost 7 bases and 0 bases, there was a span of 17 bases. The CDR3 loop spans 16 amino acids.

The gene calls are TRBV4-1 and TRBJ2-5, with D uncertain. The CDR3 contains 12 residues. Germline V gene data show CDR1 as MGHRA and CDR2 as YSYEKL. V lost 0 bases, J lost 7 bases, and 6 bases lay in between. The CDR3 nucleotides are TGCGCCAGCAGCCAAGATCTGGGGACCCAGTACTTC. Protein: CASSQDLGTQYF.

This clonotype was observed a handful of times. V gene TRBV11-2 combines with J gene TRBJ1-1; D is unclear. Germline V CDR1 and CDR2: SGHAT, FQNNGV. The CDR3 length is 12 residues. V was trimmed by 5 bases and J by 8 bases, leaving 12 bases between them. In nucleotides, the CDR3 is TGTGCCAGCAGCCTTAAGGCCCGCGAAGCTTTCTTT. Translated, it gives CASSLKAREAFF.

This chain uses TRBV4-1 with TRBJ2-6; D may be TRBD1 (5 bases). Between the trimmed V and J ends, which lost 0 bases and 0 bases, there was a span of 9 bases. Per germline, CDR1 MGHRA and CDR2 YSYEKL. This CDR3 comprises 17 residues. CDR3 bases: TGCGCCAGCAGCCAAGACTACAGGAACTCTGGGGCCAACGTCCTGACTTTC. Its translation: CASSQDYRNSGANVLTF.

This rearrangement joins TRBV10-3 to TRBJ2-3; TRBD1 matches at 10 bases. V shed 6 bases, J shed 7 bases, and the junction held 13 bases outside the gene matches. The CDR3 is 16 amino acids. Germline V lookup: CDR1 ENHRY, CDR2 SYGVKD. CDR3 in amino acids: CAIRGEGQGTRNTQYF. In DNA, the CDR3 is TGTGCCATCAGGGGAGAGGGACAGGGGACGAGGAATACGCAGTATTTT.

Here the CDR3 DNA reads TGTGCCAGCAGTTACTCGAGGGGGACTAATAGCAATCAGCCCCAGCATTTT. This codes for CASSYSRGTNSNQPQHF. This chain connects TRBV6-2 or TRBV6-3 to TRBJ1-5, with D maybe TRBD1 (6 bases). V was pared by 0 bases and J by 0 bases, with 12 bases between. There are 17 residues in the CDR3. From germline, CDR1 is MNHEY and CDR2 SVGEGT.